A selection of T cell receptor beta chains follows, all from one sample in a study of blood T cell repertoires in COVID-19. Profiled with immunoSEQ multiplex PCR; TCRdb holds only in-frame clones, not every one. The table lists around 310,000 clones, 90% of them singletons. Sequenced input: peripheral blood. All receptors come from a woman aged 40 to 50 with COVID-19, enrolled during active disease. Each CDR3 is given with its conserved first and last residue. A D gene is named only where the DNA matches it firmly. The listing skips clone size in some rows; elsewhere it reads once, few, many or a size class.

j_call d_call v_call clone_size cdr3_nt cdr3_aa
TRBJ2-4 TRBD1 TRBV3-1/TRBV3-2 . TGTGCCAGCAGCCAAGTTCTGGTGCGCGGACAGGGCTACAAAAACATTCAGTACTTC CASSQVLVRGQGYKNIQYF
TRBJ1-1 . TRBV7-6 once TGTGCCAGCAGCTGGGAGACAGGACTGAACACTGAAGCTTTCTTT CASSWETGLNTEAFF
TRBJ2-7 TRBD1 TRBV30 . TGTGCCTGGGCATACGGGACAGGGGGCCCCTACGAGCAGTACTTC CAWAYGTGGPYEQYF
TRBJ2-3 TRBD2 TRBV19 . TGTGCCAGTAAGGCGGGAGGGCCTGGCACAGATACGCAGTATTTT CASKAGGPGTDTQYF
TRBJ1-2 TRBD1 TRBV27 . TGTGCCAGCAGGGACCGGACAGGGGCGGGCTATGGCTACACCTTC CASRDRTGAGYGYTF
TRBJ1-1 . TRBV5-4 . TGTGCCAGCAGCTTGGGAGTGGGGCCTTTAGGCACTGAAGCTTTCTTT CASSLGVGPLGTEAFF
TRBJ1-5 TRBD1 TRBV19 once TGTGCCAGTAGTCCATACCAGGGGGATCAGCCCCAGCATTTT CASSPYQGDQPQHF
TRBJ2-3 TRBD2 TRBV19 once TGTGCCAGTAGTAGGACTAGCGGGAGGGCCACAGGAGGTACAGATACGCAGTATTTT CASSRTSGRATGGTDTQYF
TRBJ2-7 TRBD2 TRBV27 . TGTGCCAGCAGTTTGCGGGGGTCCTACGAGCAGTACTTC CASSLRGSYEQYF
TRBJ2-1 . TRBV29-1 . TGCAGCGTTGAACAGCGACGACCCCTATCCTGGTACAATGAGCAGTTCTTC CSVEQRRPLSWYNEQFF
TRBJ1-5 TRBD1 TRBV18 . TGTGCCAGCTCCCAGACAGGGAGTAACAATCAGCCCCAGCATTTT CASSQTGSNNQPQHF
TRBJ2-5 . TRBV10-3 . TGTGCCATCAGTGAGTCCGGCAGGGGAGAGACCCAGTACTTC CAISESGRGETQYF
TRBJ2-7 TRBD2 TRBV6-5 . TGTGCCAGCAGCACCGGGACTAGCGGTACCTACGAGCAGTACTTC CASSTGTSGTYEQYF
TRBJ2-3 TRBD1 TRBV7-3 . TGTGCCAGCAGCTACAAGGACAGGGACACAGATACGCAGTATTTT CASSYKDRDTDTQYF
TRBJ2-1 TRBD2 TRBV5-1 . TGCGCCAGCAGCTCGAGGGCTAGCGGGGTTTCCTACAATGAGCAGTTCTTC CASSSRASGVSYNEQFF
TRBJ2-3 . TRBV14 . TGTGCCAGCAGCCAAGGGCTACCCCCGAGGACGCAGTATTTT CASSQGLPPRTQYF
TRBJ2-1 TRBD1 TRBV11-2 few TGTGCCAGCAGCTTACCCCGAGGGGGCCCCTACAATGAGCAGTTCTTC CASSLPRGGPYNEQFF
TRBJ2-7 TRBD1 TRBV5-1 once TGCGCCAGCAGCTTCGATGGGGACAGGCTCTACGAGCAGTACTTC CASSFDGDRLYEQYF
TRBJ1-4 . TRBV14 . TGTGCCAGCAGCCTGGTTCTCAGGGGCGAGGAAAAACTGTTTTTT CASSLVLRGEEKLFF
TRBJ1-3 . TRBV2 . TGTGCCAGCAGTGAAGAACGGCCTAGCTCTGGAAACACCATATATTTT CASSEERPSSGNTIYF
TRBJ1-4 . TRBV12-3/TRBV12-4 . TGTGCCAGCAGTTTGGAGTCTGCTGAAAAACTGTTTTTT CASSLESAEKLFF
TRBJ1-2 . TRBV12-3/TRBV12-4 . TGTGCCAGCAGTCTAGGCGATAACTATGGCTACACCTTC CASSLGDNYGYTF
TRBJ2-4 . TRBV19 . TGTGCCAGTAGTATCTCTAGGGGCCAAAACATTCAGTACTTC CASSISRGQNIQYF
TRBJ2-7 TRBD2 TRBV5-4 . TGTGCCAGCAGCTGGGCTAGCGGTACCTCCTACGAGCAGTACTTC CASSWASGTSYEQYF
TRBJ2-7 TRBD1 TRBV12-3/TRBV12-4 few TGTGCCAGCACTGACAGGGACTACGAGCAGTACTTC CASTDRDYEQYF
TRBJ2-3 TRBD1 TRBV4-3 . TGCGCCAGCAGCCAAGATAGGACAGGCCGTGGCACAGATACGCAGTATTTT CASSQDRTGRGTDTQYF
TRBJ1-4 . TRBV30 . TGTGCCTGGAGTATTAGTGAAAAACTGTTTTTT CAWSISEKLFF
TRBJ1-1 . TRBV30 . TGTGCCTGGAGATGGGGGCCTATGAACACTGAAGCTTTCTTT CAWRWGPMNTEAFF
TRBJ2-2 TRBD2 TRBV25-1 . TGTGCCAGCAGTGACAGCGGGAGTGGTACCGGGGAGCTGTTTTTT CASSDSGSGTGELFF
TRBJ1-1 . TRBV6-2/TRBV6-3 once TGTGCCAGCAGTTACCCTACCACAGGGAACACTGAAGCTTTCTTT CASSYPTTGNTEAFF
TRBJ1-3 . TRBV5-1 once TGCGCCACGCAACCGACAGGAACTGGAAACACCATATATTTT CATQPTGTGNTIYF
TRBJ2-7 TRBD2 TRBV18 . TGTGCCAGCTCACCCCTGACTAGCGGGGGAACCTACGAGCAGTACTTC CASSPLTSGGTYEQYF
TRBJ1-2 TRBD1 TRBV25-1 once TGTGCCAGCAAACAGGGGATCCGCTACACCTTC CASKQGIRYTF
TRBJ2-6 . TRBV5-1 . TGCGCCAGCAGCCCAACCCGGGGGACGGGGATTCTCGTAGGGGCCAACGTCCTGACTTTC CASSPTRGTGILVGANVLTF
TRBJ2-1 . TRBV5-1 . TGCGCCAGCTCTGAGGGGGGGAACAATGAGCAGTTCTTC CASSEGGNNEQFF
TRBJ1-4 TRBD1 TRBV28 . TGTGCCAGCAGGCCGTACAGGGGACCAGGGGGCACAACTAATGAAAAACTGTTTTTT CASRPYRGPGGTTNEKLFF
TRBJ2-3 TRBD2 TRBV27 . TGTGCCAGCAGTTTCGGGGGGTGGCGCACAGATACGCAGTATTTT CASSFGGWRTDTQYF
TRBJ1-2 . TRBV2 . TGTGCCAGCAGTGAAGCGCGTCGGGGGTCGGACTATGGCTACACCTTC CASSEARRGSDYGYTF
TRBJ2-3 . TRBV24-1 . TGTGCCACCAGTGATCCGACTAGACCCACAGATACGCAGTATTTT CATSDPTRPTDTQYF
TRBJ1-2 . TRBV6-5 . TGTGCCAGCAGTCCCGGGAACAACTATGGCTACACCTTC CASSPGNNYGYTF
TRBJ1-2 . TRBV29-1 . TGCAGCGTGTTGACAGAAGACTATGGCTACACCTTC CSVLTEDYGYTF
TRBJ1-2 . TRBV7-3 . TGTGCCAGCAGCTTATCAGGGAATGGCTACACCTTC CASSLSGNGYTF
TRBJ1-2 TRBD1 TRBV2 once TGTGCCAGCAGCCGTAGACAGGGGGCGAATGGCTACACCTTC CASSRRQGANGYTF
TRBJ1-2 . TRBV29-1 . TGCAGCGCCGCCAAGGGGGTGCCTAACTATGGCTACACCTTC CSAAKGVPNYGYTF
TRBJ2-2 . TRBV6-4 . TGTGCCAGCAGTGTGGCGGATTACACCGGGGAGCTGTTTTTT CASSVADYTGELFF
TRBJ2-7 . TRBV2 once TGTGCCAGCAGCGCGACAGACTACGAGCAGTACTTC CASSATDYEQYF
TRBJ1-2 TRBD1 TRBV5-5 . TGTGCCAGCAGCTCATACAGGACAGGGTACCACTATGGCTACACCTTC CASSSYRTGYHYGYTF
TRBJ2-1 TRBD2 TRBV20-1 . TGCAGTGCTAGTAGACTAGCGGGAGTAGGCAATGAGCAGTTCTTC CSASRLAGVGNEQFF
TRBJ2-3 TRBD1 TRBV7-2 few TGTGCCAGCAGCCGCGGGACAGGGGTCTCAGCGGGAGATACGCAGTATTTT CASSRGTGVSAGDTQYF
TRBJ1-1 . TRBV6-5 few TGTGCCAGCAGTAGTGGTGGGGACTACACTGAAGCTTTCTTT CASSSGGDYTEAFF
TRBJ1-2 . TRBV13 . TGTGCCAGCAGCTTAGGCAGAAACTATGGCTACACCTTC CASSLGRNYGYTF
TRBJ2-1 TRBD1 TRBV9 . TGTGCCAGCAGCGTAGCTCCGGACAGGAACTCCTACAATGAGCAGTTCTTC CASSVAPDRNSYNEQFF
TRBJ1-1 TRBD1 TRBV9 . TGTGCCAGCAGCGTGGGACAGGGGGCCACTGAAGCTTTCTTT CASSVGQGATEAFF
TRBJ2-2 . TRBV19 . TGTGCCACTCGACCGGGACACGCGAACACCGGGGAGCTGTTTTTT CATRPGHANTGELFF
TRBJ2-7 TRBD1 TRBV27 . TGTGCCAGCAGCGTTTCAGGGGGAAAGCAGTACTTC CASSVSGGKQYF